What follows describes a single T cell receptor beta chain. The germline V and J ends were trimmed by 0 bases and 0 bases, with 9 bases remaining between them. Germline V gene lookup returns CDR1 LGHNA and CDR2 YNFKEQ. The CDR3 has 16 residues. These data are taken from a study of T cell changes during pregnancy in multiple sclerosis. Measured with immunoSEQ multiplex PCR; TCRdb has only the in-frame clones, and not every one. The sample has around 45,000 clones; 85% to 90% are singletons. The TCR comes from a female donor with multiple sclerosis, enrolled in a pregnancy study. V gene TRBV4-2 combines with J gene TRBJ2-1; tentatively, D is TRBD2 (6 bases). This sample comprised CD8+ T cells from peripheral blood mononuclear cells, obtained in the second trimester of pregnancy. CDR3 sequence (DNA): TGTGCCAGCAGCCAAGAGGAGGGAAGCTCCTACAATGAGCAGTTCTTC. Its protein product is CASSQEEGSSYNEQFF.